Following are 8 T cell receptor beta chains from one sample sequenced in a study of cytotoxic CD8 clonotypes in ibrutinib-treated CLL. The method was immunoSEQ multiplex PCR; TCRdb's version includes in-frame clones alone and lacks a portion of them. The sample has 150,000 to 200,000 clones, 70% to 85% seen once. The sample consisted of PBMCs, taken after 12 months of ibrutinib treatment. All receptors derive from a human donor with chronic lymphocytic leukemia.

In this sample, this clone turned up once. The rearrangement joins TRBV7-3 to TRBJ2-7, with D uncertain. The germline V gene encodes CDR1 SGHTA and CDR2 FQGTGA. The CDR3 is 14 amino acids. Between the trimmed V and J ends, which lost 1 base and 0 bases, there was a span of 7 bases. DNA of the CDR3: TGTGCCAGCAGCTTAAGCGAGAACTCCTACGAGCAGTACTTC. It codes for CASSLSENSYEQYF.

This sequence joins TRBV7-2 and TRBJ1-5, with TRBD1 identical over 8 bases. CDR3 size: 13 residues. Germline-derived CDR1 and CDR2 are SGHTA and FQGNSA. Losses at the gene ends were 6 bases for V and 5 bases for J; bases not matched to a gene: 3. The CDR3 region has the DNA TGTGCCAGCAGTGGACAGGGATATCAGCCCCAGCATTTT. Protein product: CASSGQGYQPQHF.

The V call is TRBV28, the J call TRBJ2-7, with D perhaps being TRBD1 or TRBD2 (5 bases each). Trimming removed 2 bases from V and 2 bases from J, with 13 bases in between. This CDR3 is built from 15 residues. Germline assignment: CDR1 MDHEN and CDR2 SYDVKM. This chain's CDR3 is CASSLAQVGAYEQYF. In DNA, the CDR3 is TGTGCCAGCAGTTTAGCGCAGGTGGGGGCCTACGAGCAGTACTTC.

This rearrangement joins TRBV5-6 to TRBJ1-3, with TRBD1 identical over 7 bases. Germline V gene lookup returns CDR1 SGHDT and CDR2 YYEEEE. The CDR3 consists of 14 residues. Germline trimming cut 6 bases from V and 2 bases from J; bases unmatched to any gene: 5. The CDR3 DNA sequence: TGTGCCAGCACCAAGACAGGGCCTGGAAACACCATATATTTT. Its protein is CASTKTGPGNTIYF.

This chain connects TRBV14 to TRBJ2-2; D perhaps matches TRBD1 (6 bases). With 4 bases removed from V and 14 bases from J, the gap between germline ends came to 14 bases. Germline V gene data show CDR1 as SGHDN and CDR2 as FVKESK. The CDR3 is made up of 12 amino acids. CDR3: CASSPSDRTLFF. The DNA of the CDR3 is TGTGCCAGCAGCCCTTCCGACAGGACTCTGTTTTTT.

The chain carries TRBV5-1 and TRBJ2-5, with 7 bases lining up with TRBD2. The CDR3 totals 14 residues. From germline, CDR1 is SGHRS and CDR2 YFSETQ. Trimming cost V 3 bases and J 2 bases; bases outside gene matches: 4. CDR3 in DNA: TGCGCCAGCAGCTACGGGACTATTCAAGAGACCCAGTACTTC. Encoded protein: CASSYGTIQETQYF.

This clone appeared a single time. This rearrangement joins TRBV5-5 to TRBJ2-7; D unclear. The CDR3 runs to 16 residues. The V and J ends lost 2 bases and 0 bases respectively, with 15 bases between them. Per germline, CDR1 SGHKS and CDR2 YYEKEE (reference sequence). DNA of the CDR3: TGTGCCAGCAGCTTTTCGGCCGGGCGGAACTCCTACGAGCAGTACTTC. It codes for CASSFSAGRNSYEQYF.

This clone was observed a single time. The V and J genes are TRBV7-3 and TRBJ2-1, with 7 bases that match TRBD2. The CDR3 covers 12 residues. Trimming removed 4 bases from V and 13 bases from J; junction bases left unmatched: 7. Per the germline V gene, CDR1 is SGHTA and CDR2 is FQGTGA. The CDR3 DNA reads TGTGCCAGCAGCTCCCCGGGGGGTCGTCAGTTCTTC. It translates to CASSSPGGRQFF.